A single TCR beta chain is shown here with its context. The antigen remains unidentified. The CDR3 end lies 3 residues beyond the end of the read and is filled in from the germline J gene. Germline V CDR1 and CDR2: KGHSH, LQKENI. The CDR3 spans 15 residues. The sample belongs to a study of T cells in women clearing cervical HPV infection. As for the study in general: Donors had HPV16-related CIN3 or worse; 2 had invasive cancer. Study-level results: Cases carried less TRBV6-7 than controls: around 0.11% versus 0.15%. Associations may precede or follow infection; HPV-specific or memory T cells were not isolated.

Method: immunoSEQ multiplex PCR; TCRdb's copy keeps in-frame clones and lacks some. This table lists under 45,000 clones. Dot-blot hybridization genotyped cervical HPV amplified with MY09/MY11 PCR. This chain links TRBV18 with TRBJ2-3, with D possibly matching TRBD1 (5 bases). The sample consisted of blood buffy coat. The clonotype comes from a woman between 18 and 75 years old with a cervical HPV16 infection that either progressed to CIN3+ or cleared (not recorded which). The CDR3 protein is CASSPPSTAKETQYF. Incomplete CDR3 DNA: TGTGCCAGCTCACCACCATCGACAGCCAAGGAGACG.